The 3 T cell receptor beta chains presented below share a single source sample, sequenced in a study of T cell responses to AZD1222 COVID-19 vaccine. Assay used: immunoSEQ multiplex PCR; TCRdb lists only in-frame clones, some missing. The sample yields about 140,000 clones, around 90% seen once. Sequencing was performed on peripheral blood, taken on day 0 of AZD1222 vaccination. The receptors shown here come from an adult in good health.

This CDR3 reads CASSTLTSGIPYNEQFF. In nucleotides, the CDR3 is TGCGCCAGCTCCACCCTGACTAGCGGGATCCCTTACAATGAGCAGTTCTTC. V usage is TRBV10-2 and J usage is TRBJ2-1, with 11 nucleotides matching TRBD2. The CDR3 sequence is 17 residues long. CDR1 and CDR2 (germline): WSHSY, SAAADI. V lost 8 bases, J lost 4 bases, and 13 bases stayed unmatched.

The chain is built from TRBV19 and TRBJ2-1; no clear D gene. Germline V CDR1 and CDR2: LNHDA, SQIVND (reference sequence). Trimming removed 5 bases from V and 8 bases from J, with 10 bases in between. This CDR3 comprises 12 residues. CDR3 loop: CASSPRQYEQFF. CDR3 bases: TGTGCCAGTAGTCCCAGGCAGTATGAGCAGTTCTTC.

This chain links TRBV5-1 with TRBJ2-2; TRBD2 might be the D (7 bases). The CDR3 sequence is 16 residues long. Looked up from germline, CDR1 is SGHRS and CDR2 is YFSETQ. The germline V and J ends were trimmed by 0 bases and 0 bases, with 9 bases remaining between them. The CDR3 nucleotides read TGCGCCAGCAGCTTGGTGGGGGGGCCGAACACCGGGGAGCTGTTTTTT. Its translation: CASSLVGGPNTGELFF. Based on the CDR3 plus reference TRBV5-1 and TRBJ2-2, the full variable domain is KAGVTQTPRYLIKTRGQQVTLSCSPISGHRSVSWYQQTPGQGLQFLFEYFSETQRNKGNFPGRFSGRQFSNSRSEMNVSTLELGDSALYLCASSLVGGPNTGELFFGEGSRLTVL.